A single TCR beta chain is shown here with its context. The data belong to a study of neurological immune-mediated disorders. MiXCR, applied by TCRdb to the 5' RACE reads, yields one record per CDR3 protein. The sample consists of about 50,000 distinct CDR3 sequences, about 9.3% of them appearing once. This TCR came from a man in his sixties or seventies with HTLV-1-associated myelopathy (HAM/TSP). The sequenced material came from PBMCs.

In DNA form, the CDR3 reads TGCGCCAGCAGCCCCGGGACGGACCAGATGTGGACTGAAGCTTTCTTT. It specifies CASSPGTDQMWTEAFF. The gene calls are TRBV5-1 and TRBJ1-1, with a possible D match to TRBD1 (5 bases). Trimming shortened V by 4 bases and J by 5 bases, and 21 bases separated the two germline ends. Germline V gene lookup returns CDR1 SGHRS and CDR2 YFSETQ. The CDR3 runs to 16 residues.